This entry lists 15 T cell receptor beta chains sequenced from one sample in a study of CD8 T cells in Susac syndrome. After extraction with the RNeasy kit, about 0.45 to 1 ug of the RNA was reverse transcribed using random hexamers. MiXCR, run by TCRdb on the immunoSEQ multiplex PCR reads, gives a single entry per CDR3 protein. Counted here are 150,000 to 200,000 distinct CDR3 sequences, approximately 94% occurring once; the ten biggest clones make up 0.075% to 0.095%. The sample consisted of CD4+ T cells from PBMCs. The receptors here all came from a human donor with multiple sclerosis.

This chain links TRBV7-2 with TRBJ2-7, with TRBD1 matching 7 bases. V was pared by 1 base and J by 0 bases, with 3 bases of the junction left unmatched. The CDR3 has 15 amino acids. Germline V gene lookup returns CDR1 SGHTA and CDR2 FQGNSA. The CDR3 spells CASSLGDSNSYEQYF. The CDR3 nucleotides read TGTGCCAGCAGCTTAGGGGACAGCAACTCCTACGAGCAGTACTTC.

The V and J genes are TRBV3-1 and TRBJ2-3; D unclear. Trimming removed 3 bases at V and 9 bases at J, with 16 bases between. The CDR3 is made up of 14 amino acids. Germline assignment: CDR1 LGHDT and CDR2 YNNKEL (reference sequence). Here the CDR3 DNA reads TGTGCCAGCAGCCATCTTAACCGAGTGGAAACGCAGTATTTT. Translation: CASSHLNRVETQYF.

The rearrangement links TRBV29-1 to TRBJ2-6, with D possibly being TRBD2 (5 bases). The germline gives CDR1 SQVTM, CDR2 ANQGSEA. The CDR3 sequence is 16 residues long. V was pared by 5 bases and J by 3 bases, with 17 bases between. CDR3 amino acids: CSVKAKTGFGANVLTF. Here the CDR3 DNA reads TGCAGCGTTAAGGCCAAGACGGGGTTTGGGGCCAACGTCCTGACTTTC.

The genes are TRBV6-2 or TRBV6-3 and TRBJ2-7, with a possible D match to TRBD2 (7 bases). Germline V gene data show CDR1 as MNHEY and CDR2 as SVGEGT. The V end was cut by 10 bases, the J end by 0 bases, with 16 bases between. This CDR3 comprises 14 residues. The CDR3 region is CATGRQGRSYEQYF. DNA for the CDR3: TGTGCCACCGGGAGGCAGGGGCGCTCCTACGAGCAGTACTTC.

This clonotype was detected once. J is TRBJ2-3 and V is TRBV5-1, with a tentative D call TRBD2 (6 bases). Germline V lookup: CDR1 SGHRS, CDR2 YFSETQ. The CDR3 runs to 14 residues. Between the trimmed V and J ends, which lost 5 bases and 0 bases, there was a span of 10 bases. The CDR3 region has the DNA TGCGCCAGCAGAACGAGCGGGAGCACAGATACGCAGTATTTT. Its translation: CASRTSGSTDTQYF.

This chain uses TRBV19 with TRBJ2-1; TRBD2 matches 8 bases. The CDR3 runs 16 residues. Germline V gene sequence: CDR1 LNHDA, CDR2 SQIVND (reference sequence). After removal of 3 bases from V and 4 bases from J, the junction contained 8 bases not matched to a gene. The CDR3, as DNA: TGTGCCAGTAGTATTAGCGGGAAAAGCCCGTACAATGAGCAGTTCTTC. It yields the protein CASSISGKSPYNEQFF.

V and J are TRBV3-1 and TRBJ2-3, with a weak D call TRBD1 (7 bases). CDR1 LGHDT and CDR2 YNNKEL come from the germline V gene (reference sequence). Trimming stripped 3 bases from V and 5 bases from J, with 15 bases between. This CDR3 has 15 residues. CDR3 DNA: TGTGCCAGCAGCCACCTCAGGGGGGTGGTAGATACGCAGTATTTT. Residues: CASSHLRGVVDTQYF.

The genes are TRBV5-1 and TRBJ1-1; D gene ambiguous. The germline V gene encodes CDR1 SGHRS and CDR2 YFSETQ. Trimming pared 3 bases from V and 2 bases from J, leaving 11 bases between. The CDR3 extends over 14 amino acids. CDR3 loop: CASSSVAVNTEAFF. The DNA for the CDR3 is TGCGCCAGCAGCTCCGTGGCAGTTAACACTGAAGCTTTCTTT. Using reference TRBV5-1 and TRBJ1-1 for the parts outside the CDR3, the full variable domain is KAGVTQTPRYLIKTRGQQVTLSCSPISGHRSVSWYQQTPGQGLQFLFEYFSETQRNKGNFPGRFSGRQFSNSRSEMNVSTLELGDSALYLCASSSVAVNTEAFFGQGTRLTVV.

The chain has TRBV30 and TRBJ2-1; D unclear. The CDR3 loop spans 13 amino acids. Trimming took 0 bases from V and 7 from J, leaving 10 bases between them. Germline lookup yields CDR1 GTSNPN and CDR2 SVGIG (reference sequence). The CDR3 protein is CAWSVLLPNEQFF. CDR3 nucleotides: TGTGCCTGGAGTGTGCTCTTGCCGAATGAGCAGTTCTTC.

This clonotype was detected only once. This chain connects TRBV20-1 to TRBJ1-2, with D unclear. This CDR3 is built from 13 residues. Germline assignment: CDR1 DFQATT and CDR2 SNEGSKA (reference sequence). V lost 5 bases to trimming and J lost 7 bases, with 17 bases between them. The CDR3 sequence: CSALIYPGGGYTF. As DNA, the CDR3 is TGCAGTGCTCTCATATACCCCGGCGGTGGCTACACCTTC.

The table lists this clonotype with a count of one. The genes are TRBV5-4 and TRBJ2-2, with 9 bases matching TRBD1. This CDR3 is 17 amino acids long. Germline assignment: CDR1 SGHNT and CDR2 YYREEE (reference sequence). The J segment lost 4 bases and the V segment lost 2 bases, leaving 9 bases of the junction unmatched. CDR3: CASSLGTGGLLTGELFF. The CDR3 DNA sequence: TGTGCCAGCAGCTTAGGAACAGGGGGCTTACTCACCGGGGAGCTGTTTTTT.

This chain links TRBV4-3 with TRBJ2-7; D might be TRBD2 (6 bases). This CDR3 has 16 residues. Trimming shortened V by 0 bases and J by 0 bases, and 12 bases separated the two germline ends. The germline V gene encodes CDR1 LGHNA and CDR2 YSLEER. Written as DNA, the CDR3 is TGCGCCAGCAGCCAAGACCCCCGGGGGAGCTCCTACGAGCAGTACTTC. Its translation is CASSQDPRGSSYEQYF.

V usage is TRBV3-1 and J usage is TRBJ1-2, with TRBD1 matching 7 bases. Germline CDR1 LGHDT, CDR2 YNNKEL (reference sequence). Trimming cost V 4 bases and J 1 base; bases outside gene matches: 12. This CDR3 contains 17 residues. CDR3 bases: TGTGCCAGCAGCCCCCTCCTACAGGGGCGCGATAACTATGGCTACACCTTC. The encoded protein is CASSPLLQGRDNYGYTF.

The chain carries TRBV20-1 and TRBJ2-1, with 11 positions matching TRBD1. Germline CDR1 is DFQATT and CDR2 is SNEGSKA (reference sequence). J gave up 4 bases and V 3 bases, and 5 bases lay outside the gene matches. The CDR3 consists of 15 residues. CDR3 residues: CSASRTGGSYNEQFF. In DNA, the CDR3 is TGCAGTGCTAGTCGGACAGGGGGCTCTTACAATGAGCAGTTCTTC.

This chain uses TRBV20-1 with TRBJ2-7, with 11 bases fitting TRBD2. The V gene end was trimmed by 0 bases and the J gene end by 3 bases; junction bases not matched to a gene: 1. Germline lookup yields CDR1 DFQATT and CDR2 SNEGSKA (reference sequence). The CDR3 consists of 14 residues. CDR3 DNA: TGCAGTGCTAGAGAAACTAGCGGGAGCTACGAGCAGTACTTC. Amino acid sequence: CSARETSGSYEQYF.